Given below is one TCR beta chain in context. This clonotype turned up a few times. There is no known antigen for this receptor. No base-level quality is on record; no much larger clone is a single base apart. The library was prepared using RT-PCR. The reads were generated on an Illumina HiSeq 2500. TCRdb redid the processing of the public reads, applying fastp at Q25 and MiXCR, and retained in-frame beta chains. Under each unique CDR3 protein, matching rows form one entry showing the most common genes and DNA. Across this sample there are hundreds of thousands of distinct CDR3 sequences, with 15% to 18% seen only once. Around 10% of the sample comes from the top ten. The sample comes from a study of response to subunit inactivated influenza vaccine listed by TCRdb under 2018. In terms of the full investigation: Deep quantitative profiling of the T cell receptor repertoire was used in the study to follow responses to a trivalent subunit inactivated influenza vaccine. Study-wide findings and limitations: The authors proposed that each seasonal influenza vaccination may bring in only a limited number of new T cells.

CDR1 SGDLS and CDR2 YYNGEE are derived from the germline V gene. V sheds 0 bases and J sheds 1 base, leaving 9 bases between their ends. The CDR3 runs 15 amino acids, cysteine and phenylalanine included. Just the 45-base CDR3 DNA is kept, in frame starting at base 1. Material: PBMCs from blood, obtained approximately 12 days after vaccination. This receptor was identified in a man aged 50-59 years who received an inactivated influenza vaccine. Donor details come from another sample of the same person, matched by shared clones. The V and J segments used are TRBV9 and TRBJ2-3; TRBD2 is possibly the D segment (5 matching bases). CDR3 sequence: CASSVAGSGTDTQYF. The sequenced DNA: TGTGCCAGCAGCGTAGCAGGTAGCGGCACAGATACGCAGTATTTT.